Given below is one T cell receptor beta chain in context. This sample is drawn from a study of glioma-infiltrating T cells. This CDR3 is built from 12 residues. CDR1 KGHDR and CDR2 SFDVKD come from the germline V gene. TCR alpha and beta CDR3 regions were amplified from RNA using iRepertoire nested multiplex PCR. TCRdb called the multiplex PCR reads again in MiXCR, with one record for every CDR3 protein. Of 300,000 to 450,000 distinct CDR3 sequences in the sample, less than 50% were seen once. The material sequenced was glioma tissue, nonneoplastic brain tissue, or PBMCs (not recorded which). The chain links TRBV24-1 to TRBJ2-5; TRBD2 aligns across 9 bases. This sequence originates from a human donor with low-grade glioma or glioblastoma, undergoing nonglioma brain surgery, or in good health (not recorded which). Written as DNA, the CDR3 is TGTCGGCGGGCAGCGGGAGGAGAGACCCAGTACTTC. Amino acids: CRRAAGGETQYF.